This TCR beta chain appears in the sequencing data of a study of beta chain features in type 1 diabetes. Overall study findings and caveats: Here, the possible influence of HLA type (on TCRB rearrangement) remained unresolved. Patients' naive, central memory and Treg TCRB repertoires seemed closer to one another than those of healthy donors.

As every portion of the isolated RNA was reverse transcribed, the sequencing read expressed TCRB transcripts. Regulatory, naive and central memory T cell samples averaged roughly 3.8 million reads. TCRdb's table, derived via immunoSEQ multiplex PCR, lists solely in-frame clones and lacks some. This sample has 250,000 to 400,000 clones, with around 15% found just once. This clone appeared many times. What it binds is unknown. Germline-derived CDR1 and CDR2 are SNHLY and FYNNEI. Trimming at V came to 6 bases and at J to 9 bases, leaving 8 bases not matched to a gene. The CDR3 loop spans 14 amino acids. V gene TRBV2 combines with J gene TRBJ1-6; 7 nucleotides align to TRBD1. This receptor was taken from a man in his thirties or forties in good health. The material sequenced was central memory CD4+ T cells from blood. CDR3 in DNA: TGTGCCAGCAGAGACCGGACAGGTTTTTCACCCCTCCACTTT. The encoded protein is CASRDRTGFSPLHF.